This T cell receptor beta chain is from a study of CD8+ T cells in alopecia areata. Whole-study results and caveats: Scalp sample sequencing also detects resident alphabeta T cells of normal skin.

PBMC-derived CD4+ and CD8+ T cells were sorted. Germline CDR1 reads SEHNR; CDR2 reads FQNEAQ (reference sequence). Between the trimmed V and J ends, which lost 5 bases and 1 base, there was a span of 18 bases. This CDR3 is 16 amino acids long. Only a few counts were recorded for this clone. Its antigen is currently unknown. TCR sequencing used cDNA made by reverse transcription of extracted RNA. Repertoires were generated with immunoSEQ multiplex PCR, while TCRdb's copy carries only in-frame clones and drops some. The sample holds approximately 99,000 clones; roughly 60% are singletons and the top ten take 20% to 25%.

The rearrangement links TRBV7-9 to TRBJ2-7; tentatively, D is TRBD2 (6 bases). The receptor comes from a human donor in good health. Sequencing input: CD8+ T cells sorted from blood. The CDR3 is CASSQALGGSSYEQYF. CDR3 sequence (DNA): TGTGCCAGCAGCCAAGCGTTGGGGGGTTCTTCCTACGAGCAGTACTTC.